These 25 T cell receptor beta chains were all obtained from the same sample, sequenced in a study of identical twins. MiXCR, applied by TCRdb to the 5' RACE reads, yields one record per CDR3 protein. The sample has roughly 1.6 million distinct CDR3 sequences, around 29% seen once. The sequencing sample was made of cord blood. Receptors were obtained from a newborn girl in good health.

This clonotype was recorded many times. The chain couples TRBV29-1 to TRBJ1-2, with 7 positions matching TRBD1. The CDR3 spans 12 residues. The germline V gene has CDR1 SQVTM and CDR2 ANQGSEA. The V segment lost 0 bases and the J segment 8 bases; nucleotides outside the gene matches: 3. DNA for the CDR3: TGCAGCGTTGAAGACGGGACAGTGGGCTACACCTTC. Its translation: CSVEDGTVGYTF.

This clonotype was seen a few times. The CDR3 loop reads CATRQGQEKLFF. The DNA for the CDR3 is TGTGCCACCCGACAGGGGCAGGAAAAACTGTTTTTT. This chain connects TRBV2 to TRBJ1-4, with 8 bases matching TRBD1. CDR1 is SNHLY, CDR2 FYNNEI, per germline. The V and J ends lost 10 bases and 8 bases, in that order; junction bases with no gene match: 6. The CDR3 runs to 12 residues.

The V gene is TRBV6-5, the J gene TRBJ2-1; 13 nucleotides line up with TRBD2. V shed 6 bases, J shed 6 bases, and the junction held 8 bases outside the gene matches. The CDR3 sequence is 16 residues long. Per the germline V gene, CDR1 is MNHEY and CDR2 is SVGAGI. The CDR3 spells CASSREGTSGINEQFF. DNA of the CDR3: TGTGCCAGCAGCCGTGAAGGGACTAGCGGGATCAATGAGCAGTTCTTC.

This chain joins TRBV10-3 and TRBJ2-1, with D uncertain. Germline CDR1 reads ENHRY; CDR2 reads SYGVKD. Trimming left V 7 bases short and J 2 bases short, with 9 bases between. This CDR3 region has 13 residues. The chain's CDR3 is CAITPTTYNEQFF. DNA of the CDR3: TGTGCCATCACGCCGACGACCTACAATGAGCAGTTCTTC.

This chain uses TRBV10-3 with TRBJ2-5; 10 bases match TRBD2. The ends lost 6 bases at V and 9 bases at J; junction bases unmatched: 10. This CDR3 has 14 residues. CDR1 ENHRY and CDR2 SYGVKD come from the germline V gene. The CDR3 DNA reads TGTGCCATCAGGGGAGCGGGAGGGGAGGAGTCCCAGTACTTC. Translating it yields CAIRGAGGEESQYF.

The chain has TRBV4-2 and TRBJ2-1; 15 bases line up with TRBD2. V shed 1 base and J 7 bases; nucleotides not matched to a gene: 8. The CDR3 runs 18 residues. Germline-derived CDR1 and CDR2 are LGHNA and YNFKEQ. Here the CDR3 DNA reads TGTGCCAGCAGCCAAGTCGGACTAGCGGGAGGGCCCTCGAATGAGCAGTTCTTC. Amino acid sequence: CASSQVGLAGGPSNEQFF.

In this sample, this clonotype turned up a few times. The V and J genes are TRBV7-9 and TRBJ2-1; D is possibly TRBD2 (6 bases). Germline V gene sequence: CDR1 SEHNR, CDR2 FQNEAQ (reference sequence). CDR3 length: 13 amino acids. V dropped 6 bases and J dropped 4 bases, with 10 bases sitting between them. The chain's CDR3 is CASSGAGYNEQFF. The DNA of the CDR3 is TGTGCCAGCAGTGGTGCGGGGTACAATGAGCAGTTCTTC.

The chain has TRBV3-1 and TRBJ2-5, with a weak D call TRBD2 (6 bases). Germline V lookup: CDR1 LGHDT, CDR2 YNNKEL (reference sequence). Trimming cost V 1 base and J 0 bases, with 15 bases left between them. CDR3 size: 17 residues. CDR3 in DNA: TGTGCCAGCAGCCAAGGTTTAGCGGAAAGGTACCAAGAGACCCAGTACTTC. Amino acids: CASSQGLAERYQETQYF.

This clonotype was observed a few times. The V gene is TRBV21-1, the J gene TRBJ2-7; the table's TRBD2 call for D was not verified on the DNA. TRBV21-1 is a recognized pseudogene. The CDR3 is 16 amino acids. The CDR3 nucleotides are TGTGCCAGCAGCAAAGCGATACGGGACTCCTACTACGAGCAGTACTTC. Translated, it gives CASSKAIRDSYYEQYF.

V usage is TRBV20-1 and J usage is TRBJ2-7, with 8 bases matching TRBD2. V dropped 0 bases and J dropped 3; count of bases not matched to a gene: 7. There are 15 residues in the CDR3. Looked up from germline, CDR1 is DFQATT and CDR2 is SNEGSKA (reference sequence). This CDR3 is CSARDVLAVSYEQYF. The CDR3 DNA reads as TGCAGTGCTAGAGATGTACTAGCGGTAAGCTACGAGCAGTACTTC.

This clonotype was recorded a few times. The DNA for the CDR3 is TGTGCCAGCAGTGGACTAGCGGGAGTTGGTTACGAGCAGTACTTC. Translating it yields CASSGLAGVGYEQYF. The V and J genes are TRBV27 and TRBJ2-7; 13 bases fit TRBD2. The CDR3 contains 15 residues. J was trimmed by 4 bases and V by 5 bases; bases with no gene match: 5. CDR1 is MNHEY, CDR2 SMNVEV, per germline (reference sequence).

This sequence joins TRBV5-1 and TRBJ2-7; D is unresolved. Trimming removed 0 bases from V and 7 bases from J, with 14 bases in between. The CDR3 contains 14 residues. The germline V gene encodes CDR1 SGHRS and CDR2 YFSETQ. The CDR3 here is CASSLAWSMEEQYF. The CDR3 DNA reads TGCGCCAGCAGCTTGGCCTGGTCTATGGAAGAGCAGTACTTC.

The sample holds one count of this clonotype. A much larger clone sits a single nucleotide away, making a read error possible. V is TRBV27 and J is TRBJ2-3; D is perhaps TRBD1 or TRBD2 (5 bases each). The CDR3 contains 15 residues. Germline-derived CDR1 and CDR2 are MNHEY and SMNVEV (reference sequence). CDR3 DNA sequence: TGTGCCGGCAGTTTAGGACGGGGCGTCACAGATACGCAGTATTTT. It encodes CAGSLGRGVTDTQYF.

The sample holds many counts of this clonotype. The V and J genes are TRBV10-3 and TRBJ2-7; 7 bases match TRBD1. This CDR3 has 14 amino acids. Germline values: CDR1 ENHRY, CDR2 SYGVKD. J was trimmed by 1 base and V by 4 bases; bases with no gene match: 4. CDR3 sequence (DNA): TGTGCCATCAGTGGACAGGGTCTATCCTACGAGCAGTACTTC. Amino acid sequence: CAISGQGLSYEQYF.

Only a few counts were recorded for this clonotype. The rearrangement uses TRBV7-9 and TRBJ1-5; weak D call: TRBD1 (6 bases). The CDR3 contains 14 residues. CDR1 SEHNR and CDR2 FQNEAQ come from the germline V gene (reference sequence). V gave up 3 bases and J gave up 3 bases, with 9 bases separating them. CDR3 sequence reads: CASSLTGHNQPQHF. The CDR3 DNA sequence: TGTGCCAGCAGCTTGACAGGCCACAATCAGCCCCAGCATTTT.

The V gene is TRBV6-1, the J gene TRBJ2-3; TRBD2 agrees at 9 bases. The germline CDR1 and CDR2 sequences are MNHNS and SASEGT. V trimming: 2 bases; J trimming: 5 bases; junction bases outside the gene matches: 11. The CDR3 has 17 amino acids. The chain's CDR3 is CASSELRRGGLGDTQYF. The CDR3 DNA reads TGTGCCAGCAGTGAATTGAGGCGGGGGGGGCTCGGAGATACGCAGTATTTT.

In its sample, this clonotype was seen many times. The chain joins TRBV9 to TRBJ2-1; TRBD2 matches at 11 bases. Germline-derived CDR1 and CDR2 are SGDLS and YYNGEE. The CDR3 is made up of 15 amino acids. After removal of 3 bases from V and 2 bases from J, the junction contained 1 base not matched to a gene. For the CDR3, the DNA is TGTGCCAGCAGCGCGACTAGCGGGGCCTACAATGAGCAGTTCTTC. Translation gives CASSATSGAYNEQFF.

The V call is TRBV5-6, the J call TRBJ1-6; D is unclear. CDR1 SGHDT and CDR2 YYEEEE come from the germline V gene. Trimming left V 1 base short and J 7 bases short, with 15 bases between. This CDR3 comprises 16 residues. The CDR3 loop reads CASSLFGIRGNSPLHF. In DNA, the CDR3 is TGTGCCAGCAGCTTGTTTGGGATCCGAGGCAATTCACCCCTCCACTTT.

V gene TRBV4-1 combines with J gene TRBJ2-5; 8 positions agree with TRBD2. The DNA end favors TRBJ2-7, so the J call may be wrong. This CDR3 spans 15 amino acids. Germline V gene lookup returns CDR1 MGHRA and CDR2 YSYEKL. Here the CDR3 reads CASSPYSGTSYEQYF. The CDR3 DNA sequence: TGCGCCAGCAGCCCTTATAGCGGGACATCCTACGAGCAGTACTTC.

This clonotype has just a few counts. V is TRBV20-1 and J is TRBJ1-2, with TRBD1 as a possible D gene (5 bases). Germline CDR1 DFQATT, CDR2 SNEGSKA (reference sequence). Trimming shortened V by 4 bases and J by 5 bases, and 20 bases separated the two germline ends. The CDR3 extends over 15 amino acids. CDR3 nucleotides: TGCAGTGCTAACCCCGGGTCTTATAGGGGATATGGCTACACCTTC. Protein product: CSANPGSYRGYGYTF.

The chain couples TRBV7-2 to TRBJ1-2; D unclear. Germline V gene data show CDR1 as SGHTA and CDR2 as FQGNSA. The V end lost 2 bases, the J end lost 3 bases, and 7 bases lay between the germline ends. The CDR3 consists of 13 residues. This CDR3 reads CASSLIADYGYTF. The CDR3 DNA sequence: TGTGCCAGCAGCTTAATCGCGGACTATGGCTACACCTTC.

The chain employs TRBV7-8 and TRBJ2-2, with D hard to call. The CDR3 runs 15 residues. Germline V lookup: CDR1 SGHVS, CDR2 FQNEAQ. Trimming left V 5 bases short and J 4 bases short, with 14 bases between. The DNA of the CDR3 is TGTGCCAGCAGCCCACGTCAGAGGATCACCGGGGAGCTGTTTTTT. Its protein product is CASSPRQRITGELFF.

This sequence joins TRBV5-1 and TRBJ1-1; perhaps TRBD1 as D (5 bases). V lost 1 base and J lost 2, with 9 bases in between. This CDR3 has 14 amino acids. Looked up from germline, CDR1 is SGHRS and CDR2 is YFSETQ. The CDR3 nucleotides read TGCGCCAGCAGCTTGTATGGGGGTAACACTGAAGCTTTCTTT. Protein sequence: CASSLYGGNTEAFF.

The chain couples TRBV4-1 to TRBJ2-5, with TRBD2 identical over 13 bases. Trimming cost V 0 bases and J 11 bases; bases outside gene matches: 18. Germline V gene sequence: CDR1 MGHRA, CDR2 YSYEKL. The CDR3 consists of 19 residues. The CDR3 DNA sequence: TGCGCCAGCAGCCAAGAAACTAGCGGGGGGGCCCAGTCCTACAATGAGCAGTACTTC. Translating gives CASSQETSGGAQSYNEQYF.

The chain carries TRBV20-1 and TRBJ2-6, with TRBD2 identical over 9 bases. The CDR3 is made up of 15 amino acids. Germline-derived CDR1 and CDR2 are DFQATT and SNEGSKA (reference sequence). V was clipped by 1 base and J by 5 bases; unmatched bases: 3. The CDR3 sequence: CSARGGRGWANVLTF. The CDR3 DNA reads as TGCAGTGCTAGAGGCGGGAGGGGCTGGGCCAACGTCCTGACTTTC.